The clone carrying this T cell receptor (beta chain) was counted between two and nine times. The data derive from a study of sequential checkpoint blockade in melanoma. Method: immunoSEQ multiplex PCR; TCRdb's copy keeps in-frame clones and lacks some. The sample yields 3,600 or so clones, approximately 57% seen once. Sample treatment: randomized to nivolumab then ipilimumab (arm A) or the reverse (arm B). V dropped 3 bases and J dropped 7 bases, with 17 bases sitting between them. The CDR3 runs 15 residues. CDR1 is SGHDT and CDR2 is YYEEEE in the germline V gene. This chain links TRBV5-6 with TRBJ2-1, with a weak D call TRBD1 (5 bases). The clonotype was recovered from a human patient with melanoma. Some clones in this sample may be carry-over from other donors' samples. The material was CD8+ T cells sorted from blood (inferred from file names), obtained from a patient given nivolumab and ipilimumab in sequence. The CDR3 nucleotides are TGTGCCAGCAGCTCGACAGCAGTTTATGCTAATGAGCAGTTCTTC. Protein sequence: CASSSTAVYANEQFF.